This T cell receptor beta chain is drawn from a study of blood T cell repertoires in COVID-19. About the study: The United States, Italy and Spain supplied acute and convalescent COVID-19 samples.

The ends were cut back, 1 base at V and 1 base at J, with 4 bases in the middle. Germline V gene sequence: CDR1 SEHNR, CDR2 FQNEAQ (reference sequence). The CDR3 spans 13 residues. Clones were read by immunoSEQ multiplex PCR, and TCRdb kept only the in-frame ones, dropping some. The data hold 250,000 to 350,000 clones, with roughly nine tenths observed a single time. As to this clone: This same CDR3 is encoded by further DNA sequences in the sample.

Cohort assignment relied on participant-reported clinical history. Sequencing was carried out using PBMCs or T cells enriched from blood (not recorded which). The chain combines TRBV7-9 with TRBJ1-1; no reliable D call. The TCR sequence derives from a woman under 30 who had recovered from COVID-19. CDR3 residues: CASSLVGNTEAFF. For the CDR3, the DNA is TGTGCCAGCAGCTTAGTCGGGAACACTGAAGCTTTCTTT.